A single sample is the source of the 17 T cell receptor beta chains below, sequenced in a study of massively parallel sequencing of T cell beta chains. MiXCR was run by TCRdb on the 5' RACE reads, yielding one entry per CDR3 protein. This sample has about 4,400 distinct CDR3 sequences, with more than 35% found just once. The sample consisted of commercial RNA from peripheral blood pooled from many donors. The origin of the receptors is a pool of human donors in good health; the sample was commercial RNA pooled from many donors.

The gene calls are TRBV28 and TRBJ2-1; D call uncertain. Germline CDR1 is MDHEN and CDR2 is SYDVKM. Deletions cut 3 bases from V and 9 bases from J, with 3 bases between. The CDR3 consists of 10 residues. CDR3 region: CASSLTEQFF. CDR3 coding DNA: TGTGCCAGCAGTTTGACTGAGCAGTTCTTC.

This chain links TRBV20-1 with TRBJ2-1, with D hard to call. This CDR3 contains 11 residues. Trimming stripped 6 bases from V and 5 bases from J, with 8 bases between. CDR1 is DFQATT, CDR2 SNEGSKA, per germline (reference sequence). The CDR3 reads CSANQNNEQFF. Here the CDR3 DNA reads TGCAGTGCCAATCAAAACAATGAGCAGTTCTTC.

The chain recombines TRBV20-1 with TRBJ1-1, with D possibly matching TRBD1 (6 bases). Trimming removed 6 bases at V and 2 bases at J, with 10 bases between. From germline, CDR1 is DFQATT and CDR2 SNEGSKA (reference sequence). The CDR3 has 12 amino acids. The CDR3 DNA follows: TGCAGTGCCAGGGACATTAACACTGAAGCTTTCTTT. Translation gives CSARDINTEAFF.

In its sample, this clonotype was seen a few times. This sequence joins TRBV7-2 and TRBJ2-1; 7 bases line up with TRBD1. Looked up from germline, CDR1 is SGHTA and CDR2 is FQGNSA. This CDR3 is built from 15 residues. J gave up 2 bases and V 3 bases, and 4 bases lay outside the gene matches. In nucleotides, the CDR3 is TGTGCCAGCAGCTTCGGAGACAGGGCCTACAATGAGCAGTTCTTC. It codes for CASSFGDRAYNEQFF.

The V and J genes are TRBV20-1 and TRBJ1-4, with a possible D match to TRBD1 (5 bases). There are 15 residues in the CDR3. V shed 3 bases and J shed 0 bases, with 11 bases lying between them. Germline CDR1 reads DFQATT; CDR2 reads SNEGSKA (reference sequence). This CDR3 is CSARGVDSTNEKLFF. In nucleotides, the CDR3 is TGCAGTGCTAGGGGGGTCGACTCAACTAATGAAAAACTGTTTTTT.

This clonotype is judged medium-sized. The gene calls are TRBV9 and TRBJ1-1; D not resolved. The CDR3 has 13 amino acids. From germline, CDR1 is SGDLS and CDR2 YYNGEE. Trimming took 4 bases from V and 1 from J, leaving 8 bases between them. CDR3 sequence reads: CASSRRQNTEAFF. DNA of the CDR3: TGTGCCAGCAGCCGTAGGCAGAACACTGAAGCTTTCTTT.

This clonotype was recorded a few times. The gene calls are TRBV20-1 and TRBJ2-5, with D perhaps TRBD1 or TRBD2 (6 bases each). Germline V CDR1 and CDR2: DFQATT, SNEGSKA (reference sequence). CDR3 length: 13 amino acids. V was pared by 6 bases and J by 5 bases, with 16 bases between. This chain's CDR3 is CSAPKGGWETQYF. Written as DNA, the CDR3 is TGCAGTGCCCCTAAGGGGGGATGGGAGACCCAGTACTTC.

This chain connects TRBV2 to TRBJ2-3; no reliable D call. V was trimmed by 8 bases and J by 2 bases, leaving 8 bases between them. The CDR3 totals 12 residues. Germline-derived CDR1 and CDR2 are SNHLY and FYNNEI. CDR3 coding DNA: TGTGCCAGCGGTCCGGTCACAGATACGCAGTATTTT. It codes for CASGPVTDTQYF.

On this clonotype: The junction shows a germline mismatch at one end, possibly a read error. Written as DNA, the CDR3 is TGTGCCAGCACCTCACGGGGCGGCTCCTACGAGCAGTACTTC. Translating gives CASTSRGGSYEQYF. This chain connects TRBV7-1 to TRBJ2-7, with D tentatively TRBD1 or TRBD2 (5 bases each). TRBV7-1 is an ORF, with its function uncertain. The CDR3 extends over 14 amino acids.

Notes on this clonotype: At one end the junction does not follow the germline gene, possibly because of a read error. The chain uses TRBV20-1 and TRBJ2-1; 7 bases are a match to TRBD2. This CDR3 is 15 amino acids long. From germline, CDR1 is DFQATT and CDR2 SNEGSKA (reference sequence). CDR3 coding DNA: TGCAGTGCTAGAGTGCGGGAGCTAAATTACAATGAGCAGTCCTTC. Translated: CSARVRELNYNEQSF.

The chain links TRBV7-2 to TRBJ2-5; 9 bases map to TRBD1. CDR1 is SGHTA and CDR2 is FQGNSA in the germline V gene. This CDR3 comprises 13 residues. J gave up 7 bases and V 5 bases, and 5 bases lay outside the gene matches. The CDR3 nucleotides are TGTGCCAGCAGCGTTCCGGGACAGGGGACCCAGTACTTC. Protein sequence: CASSVPGQGTQYF.

This clonotype was picked up a small number of times. The V and J genes are TRBV28 and TRBJ1-5, with 8 bases aligning to TRBD1. The germline CDR1 and CDR2 sequences are MDHEN and SYDVKM. The CDR3 extends over 12 amino acids. V was pared by 10 bases and J by 6 bases, with 5 bases of the junction left unmatched. In DNA, the CDR3 is TGTGCCATCCGGACAGGGAGTCAGCCCCAGCATTTT. Amino acids: CAIRTGSQPQHF.

V gene TRBV5-1 combines with J gene TRBJ2-3; 8 nucleotides align to TRBD2. V shed 3 bases, J shed 2 bases, and the junction held 5 bases outside the gene matches. Germline-derived CDR1 and CDR2 are SGHRS and YFSETQ. The CDR3 has 15 amino acids. CDR3 protein: CASSSSGGLTDTQYF. CDR3 in DNA: TGCGCCAGCAGCTCCTCGGGAGGGCTCACAGATACGCAGTATTTT.

CDR3 sequence: CSASQFGSYEQYF. The CDR3 region has the DNA TGCAGTGCTTCCCAGTTTGGGTCCTACGAGCAGTACTTC. The genes are TRBV20-1 and TRBJ2-7; D gene uncertain. Germline CDR1 is DFQATT and CDR2 is SNEGSKA (reference sequence). Trimming cost V 5 bases and J 1 base, with 12 bases left between them. CDR3 length equals 13 residues.

This chain connects TRBV7-2 to TRBJ2-5, with no clear D. CDR3 length equals 15 residues. Germline CDR1 SGHTA, CDR2 FQGNSA. V gave up 2 bases and J gave up 4 bases, with 14 bases separating them. CDR3 region: CASSLLAPGRETQYF. CDR3 DNA sequence: TGTGCCAGCAGCTTATTAGCTCCCGGGCGAGAGACCCAGTACTTC.

The chain has TRBV6-2 or TRBV6-3 and TRBJ2-5, with 9 bases that match TRBD2. This CDR3 spans 14 amino acids. J gave up 3 bases and V 6 bases, and 5 bases lay outside the gene matches. Germline loops: CDR1 MNHEY, CDR2 SVGEGT. CDR3 bases: TGTGCCAGCAGATCCAGACTAGCGGAAGAGACCCAGTACTTC. It specifies CASRSRLAEETQYF.

The chain employs TRBV15 and TRBJ1-5; 7 bases map to TRBD1. The V gene end was trimmed by 5 bases and the J gene end by 1 base; junction bases not matched to a gene: 2. This CDR3 is built from 14 residues. From germline, CDR1 is LNHNV and CDR2 YYDKDF (reference sequence). The CDR3 reads CATSGGQSNQPQHF. The CDR3 DNA reads TGTGCCACCAGCGGGGGACAGAGCAATCAGCCCCAGCATTTT.